One sample yielded the 9 T cell receptor beta chains listed below, sequenced in a study of OX40 agonist ivuxolimab in advanced cancers. Only in-frame clones appear in the TCRdb table, and some are missing; sequencing was by immunoSEQ multiplex PCR. The sample has 50,000 to 60,000 clones, almost 90% seen once. The material was CD4+ or CD8+ T cells sorted from blood, obtained in a trial of the OX40 agonist ivuxolimab. The receptors originated from an adult with an advanced solid tumor such as melanoma, head and neck, liver or kidney cancer.

The chain uses TRBV27 and TRBJ2-2; no definite D call. This CDR3 contains 16 residues. Per germline, CDR1 MNHEY and CDR2 SMNVEV (reference sequence). V shed 1 base and J shed 2 bases, with 11 bases lying between them. The CDR3 protein is CASSLFTVYNTGELFF. The CDR3 coding sequence is TGTGCCAGCAGTTTATTCACAGTTTACAACACCGGGGAGCTGTTTTTT.

The chain joins TRBV28 to TRBJ1-2, with 10 bases lining up with TRBD1. V lost 2 bases to trimming and J lost 6 bases; unmatched junction nucleotides: 3. The CDR3 is 14 amino acids. In germline, CDR1 is MDHEN, CDR2 SYDVKM. CDR3 nucleotide sequence: TGTGCCAGCAGTTTACTCGGGACAGGGGATGGCTACACCTTC. This gives the protein CASSLLGTGDGYTF.

CDR3 bases: TGTGCCAGCAGCGTAGCCGGGACAGGGTTCAACGAGCAGTACTTC. Translated: CASSVAGTGFNEQYF. The V call is TRBV9, the J call TRBJ2-7, with 9 bases aligning to TRBD1. CDR1 and CDR2 from the germline V gene are SGDLS and YYNGEE. CDR3 length: 15 residues. Unmatched junction bases numbered 6, after V lost 0 bases and J lost 5 bases.

The V and J genes are TRBV11-1 and TRBJ2-6; unclear D gene. The CDR3 runs 17 residues. The germline V and J ends were trimmed by 4 bases and 4 bases, with 17 bases remaining between them. Germline lookup yields CDR1 SGHAT and CDR2 FQDESV (reference sequence). The CDR3 spells CASSSFPSKSGANVLTF. For the CDR3, the DNA is TGTGCCAGCAGCTCCTTCCCGTCTAAATCCGGGGCCAACGTCCTGACTTTC.

This chain uses TRBV4-2 with TRBJ2-1; D ambiguous. Between the trimmed V and J ends, which lost 0 bases and 4 bases, there was a span of 7 bases. Germline values: CDR1 LGHNA, CDR2 YNFKEQ. This CDR3 is 14 amino acids long. Here the CDR3 reads CASSQERAYNEQFF. As DNA, the CDR3 is TGTGCCAGCAGCCAAGAAAGGGCGTACAATGAGCAGTTCTTC.

The CDR3 sequence is CASSVGPTGELFF. The CDR3 DNA reads TGTGCCAGCAGCGTTGGGCCCACCGGGGAGCTGTTTTTT. V usage is TRBV7-6 and J usage is TRBJ2-2, with D uncertain. The CDR3 has 13 residues. V lost 5 bases and J 4 bases, leaving 8 bases between the germline ends. Germline V gene data show CDR1 as SGHVS and CDR2 as FNYEAQ.

The chain carries TRBV9 and TRBJ2-2, with 10 bases matching TRBD1. CDR3 length: 15 amino acids. J gave up 3 bases and V 5 bases, and 4 bases lay outside the gene matches. Germline CDR1 SGDLS, CDR2 YYNGEE. CDR3 DNA: TGTGCCAGCAGACCCGGGACAGGGGACACCGGGGAGCTGTTTTTT. Translation: CASRPGTGDTGELFF.

The chain recombines TRBV6-5 with TRBJ1-1; D might be TRBD1 (5 bases). Trimming left V 2 bases short and J 0 bases short, with 13 bases between. The CDR3 extends over 16 amino acids. CDR1 MNHEY and CDR2 SVGAGI come from the germline V gene. Here the CDR3 reads CASSYDRQRMNTEAFF. The CDR3 DNA is TGTGCCAGCAGTTACGATAGACAGAGAATGAACACTGAAGCTTTCTTT.

The chain recombines TRBV4-1 with TRBJ2-7; the D is unclear. This CDR3 comprises 13 residues. The ends were cut back, 0 bases at V and 12 bases at J, with 15 bases in the middle. Germline V gene data show CDR1 as MGHRA and CDR2 as YSYEKL. The CDR3 DNA reads TGCGCCAGCAGCCAAGATCGGGTTGGTCAGTGGTACTTC. It translates to CASSQDRVGQWYF.